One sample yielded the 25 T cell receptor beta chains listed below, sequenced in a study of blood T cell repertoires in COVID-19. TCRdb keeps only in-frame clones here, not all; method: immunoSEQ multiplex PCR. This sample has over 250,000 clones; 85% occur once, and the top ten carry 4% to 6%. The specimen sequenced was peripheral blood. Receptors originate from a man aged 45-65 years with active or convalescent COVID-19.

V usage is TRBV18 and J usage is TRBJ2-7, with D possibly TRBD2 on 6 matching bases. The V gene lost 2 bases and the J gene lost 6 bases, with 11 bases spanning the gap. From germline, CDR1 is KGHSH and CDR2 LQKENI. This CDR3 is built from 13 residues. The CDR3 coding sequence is TGTGCCAGCTCACCAGTTTACGGGGGCGAGCAGTACTTC. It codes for CASSPVYGGEQYF.

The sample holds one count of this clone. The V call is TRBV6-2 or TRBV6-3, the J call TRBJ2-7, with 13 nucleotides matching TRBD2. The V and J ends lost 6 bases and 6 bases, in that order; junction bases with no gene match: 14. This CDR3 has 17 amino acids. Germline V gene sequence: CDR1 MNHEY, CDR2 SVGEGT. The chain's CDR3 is CASSRLGLAGRRIEQYF. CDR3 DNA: TGTGCCAGCAGCCGACTGGGACTAGCGGGACGACGGATCGAGCAGTACTTC.

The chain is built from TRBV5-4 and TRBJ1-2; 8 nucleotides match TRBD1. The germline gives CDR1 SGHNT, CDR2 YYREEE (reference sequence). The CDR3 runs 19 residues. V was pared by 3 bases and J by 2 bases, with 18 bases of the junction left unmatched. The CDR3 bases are TGTGCCAGCAGCTCTTTGGGGGCGGCAGGGGGCGCGGGAAACTATGGCTACACCTTC. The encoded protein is CASSSLGAAGGAGNYGYTF.

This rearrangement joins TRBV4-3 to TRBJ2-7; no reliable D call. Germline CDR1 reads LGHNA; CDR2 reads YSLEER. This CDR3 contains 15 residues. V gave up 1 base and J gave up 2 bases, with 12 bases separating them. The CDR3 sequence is CASSQVLAATYEQYF. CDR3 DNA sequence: TGCGCCAGCAGCCAAGTCCTCGCGGCTACCTACGAGCAGTACTTC.

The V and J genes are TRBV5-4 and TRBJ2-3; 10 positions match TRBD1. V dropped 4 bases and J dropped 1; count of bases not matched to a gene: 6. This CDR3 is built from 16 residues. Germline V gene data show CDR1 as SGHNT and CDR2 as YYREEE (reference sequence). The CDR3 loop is CASSPRQGAGTDTQYF. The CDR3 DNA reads TGTGCCAGCAGCCCTAGACAGGGGGCTGGCACAGATACGCAGTATTTT.

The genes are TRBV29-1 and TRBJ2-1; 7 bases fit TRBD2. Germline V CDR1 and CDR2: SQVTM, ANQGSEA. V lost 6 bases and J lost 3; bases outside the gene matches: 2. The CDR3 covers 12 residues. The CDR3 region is CSVGGYYNEQFF. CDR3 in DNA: TGCAGCGTGGGGGGGTACTACAATGAGCAGTTCTTC.

CDR3 nucleotide sequence: TGTGCCATCAGTGAGTCGAAACAAACCTACGAGCAGTACTTC. Translation gives CAISESKQTYEQYF. This chain connects TRBV10-3 to TRBJ2-7, with unresolved D. This CDR3 spans 14 amino acids. Trimming took 0 bases from V and 2 from J, leaving 8 bases between them. In germline, CDR1 is ENHRY, CDR2 SYGVKD.

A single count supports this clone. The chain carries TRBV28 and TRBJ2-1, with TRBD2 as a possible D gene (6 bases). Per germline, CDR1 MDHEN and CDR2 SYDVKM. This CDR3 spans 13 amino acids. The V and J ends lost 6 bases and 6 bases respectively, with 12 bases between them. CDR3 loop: CASSPGSLNEQFF. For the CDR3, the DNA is TGTGCCAGCAGCCCCGGGAGCCTCAATGAGCAGTTCTTC.

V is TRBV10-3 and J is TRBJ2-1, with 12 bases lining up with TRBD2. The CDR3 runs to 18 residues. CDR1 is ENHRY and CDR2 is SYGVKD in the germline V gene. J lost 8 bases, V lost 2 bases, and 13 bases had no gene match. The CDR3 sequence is CAISEAPGLAGGGDEQFF. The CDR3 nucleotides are TGTGCCATCAGTGAGGCCCCGGGGCTAGCGGGAGGGGGGGATGAGCAGTTCTTC.

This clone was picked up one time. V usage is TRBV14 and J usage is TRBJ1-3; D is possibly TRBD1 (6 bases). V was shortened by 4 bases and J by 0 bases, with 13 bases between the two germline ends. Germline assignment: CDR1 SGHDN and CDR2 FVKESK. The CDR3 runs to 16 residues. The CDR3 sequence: CASSRTQGYSGNTIYF. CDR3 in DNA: TGTGCCAGCAGCCGAACACAGGGTTACTCTGGAAACACCATATATTTT.

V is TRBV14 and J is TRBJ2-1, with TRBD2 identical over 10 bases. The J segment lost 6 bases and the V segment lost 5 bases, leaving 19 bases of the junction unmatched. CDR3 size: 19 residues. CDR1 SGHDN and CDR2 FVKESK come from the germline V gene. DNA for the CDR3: TGTGCCAGCAGCGCATCAAACTCAATTTCCAGCGGGAGGGCCAATGAGCAGTTCTTC. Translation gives CASSASNSISSGRANEQFF.

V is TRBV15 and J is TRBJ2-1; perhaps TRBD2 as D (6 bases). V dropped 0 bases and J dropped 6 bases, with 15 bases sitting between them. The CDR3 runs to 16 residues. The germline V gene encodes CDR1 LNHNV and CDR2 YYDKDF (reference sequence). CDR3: CATSRDLEGRGNEQFF. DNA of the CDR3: TGTGCCACCAGCAGAGATCTCGAGGGGCGGGGCAATGAGCAGTTCTTC.

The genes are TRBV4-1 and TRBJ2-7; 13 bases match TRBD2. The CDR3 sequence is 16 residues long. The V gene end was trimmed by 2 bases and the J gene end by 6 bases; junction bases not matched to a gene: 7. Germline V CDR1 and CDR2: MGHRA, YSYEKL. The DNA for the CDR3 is TGCGCCAGCAGCCAACAACTAGCGGGAGGGTCGCCCGAGCAGTACTTC. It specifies CASSQQLAGGSPEQYF.

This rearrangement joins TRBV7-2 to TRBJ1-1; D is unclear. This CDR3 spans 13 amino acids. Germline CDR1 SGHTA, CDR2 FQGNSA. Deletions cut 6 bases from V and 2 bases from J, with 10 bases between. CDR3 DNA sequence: TGTGCCAGCAGGTCCCAGGTTAACACTGAAGCTTTCTTT. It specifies CASRSQVNTEAFF.

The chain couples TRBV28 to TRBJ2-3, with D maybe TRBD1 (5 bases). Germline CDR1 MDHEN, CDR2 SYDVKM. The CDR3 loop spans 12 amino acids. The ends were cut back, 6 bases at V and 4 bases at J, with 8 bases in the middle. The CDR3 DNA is TGTGCCAGCAGGCCGACAGCAGATACGCAGTATTTT. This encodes CASRPTADTQYF.

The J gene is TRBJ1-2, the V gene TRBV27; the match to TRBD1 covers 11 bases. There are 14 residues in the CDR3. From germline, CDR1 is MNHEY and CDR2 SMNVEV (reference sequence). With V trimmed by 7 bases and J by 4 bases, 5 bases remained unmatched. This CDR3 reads CASTGTGGGYGYTF. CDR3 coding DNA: TGTGCCAGCACTGGGACAGGGGGGGGCTATGGCTACACCTTC.

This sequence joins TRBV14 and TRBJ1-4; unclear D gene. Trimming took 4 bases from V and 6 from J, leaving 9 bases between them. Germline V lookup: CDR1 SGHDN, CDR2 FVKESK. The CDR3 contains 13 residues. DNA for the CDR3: TGTGCCAGCAGCCGCCAGGTTGATGAAAAACTGTTTTTT. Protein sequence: CASSRQVDEKLFF.

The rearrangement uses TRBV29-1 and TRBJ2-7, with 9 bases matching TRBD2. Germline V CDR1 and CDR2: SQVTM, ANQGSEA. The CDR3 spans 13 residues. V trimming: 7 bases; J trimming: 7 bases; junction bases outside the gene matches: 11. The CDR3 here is CSAARAGGGEQYF. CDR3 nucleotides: TGCAGCGCTGCGAGAGCGGGAGGAGGAGAGCAGTACTTC.

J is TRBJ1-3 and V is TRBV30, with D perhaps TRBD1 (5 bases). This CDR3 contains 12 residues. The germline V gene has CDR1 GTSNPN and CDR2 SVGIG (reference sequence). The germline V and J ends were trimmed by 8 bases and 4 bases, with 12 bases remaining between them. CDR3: CAHSDSGNTIYF. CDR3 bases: TGTGCCCACAGCGACAGCGGAAACACCATATATTTT.

CDR3 residues: CASSETQGAWEKLFF. CDR3 DNA sequence: TGTGCCAGTAGTGAAACACAGGGGGCCTGGGAAAAACTGTTTTTT. This chain uses TRBV19 with TRBJ1-4; 9 bases align to TRBD1. V shed 5 bases, J shed 8 bases, and the junction held 9 bases outside the gene matches. The CDR3 totals 15 residues. CDR1 is LNHDA, CDR2 SQIVND, per germline (reference sequence).

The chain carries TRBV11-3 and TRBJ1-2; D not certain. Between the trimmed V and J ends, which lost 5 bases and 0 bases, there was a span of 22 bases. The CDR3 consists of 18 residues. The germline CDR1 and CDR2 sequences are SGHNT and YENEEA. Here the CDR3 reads CASSLRGYSFLANYGYTF. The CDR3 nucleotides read TGTGCCAGCAGCCTTAGAGGATACTCATTCCTAGCTAACTATGGCTACACCTTC.

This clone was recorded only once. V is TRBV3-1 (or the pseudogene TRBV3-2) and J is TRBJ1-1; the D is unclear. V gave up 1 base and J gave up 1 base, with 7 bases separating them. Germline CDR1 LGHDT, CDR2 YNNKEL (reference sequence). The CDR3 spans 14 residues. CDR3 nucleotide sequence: TGTGCCAGCAGCCAAGTACCGGGGAACACTGAAGCTTTCTTT. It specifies CASSQVPGNTEAFF.

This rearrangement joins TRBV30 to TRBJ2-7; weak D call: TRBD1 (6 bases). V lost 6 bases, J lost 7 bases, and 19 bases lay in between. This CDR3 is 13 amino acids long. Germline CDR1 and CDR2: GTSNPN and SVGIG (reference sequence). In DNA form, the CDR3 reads TGTGCCTGTTCGGGGACACCTACGAGGGAGCAGTACTTC. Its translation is CACSGTPTREQYF.

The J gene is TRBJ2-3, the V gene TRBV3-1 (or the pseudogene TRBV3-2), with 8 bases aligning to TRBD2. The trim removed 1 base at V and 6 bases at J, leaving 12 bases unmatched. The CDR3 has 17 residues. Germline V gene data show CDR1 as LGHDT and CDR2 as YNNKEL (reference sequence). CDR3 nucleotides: TGTGCCAGCAGCCAAGTTGGTAGCGGGAACATTATGGATACGCAGTATTTT. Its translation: CASSQVGSGNIMDTQYF.

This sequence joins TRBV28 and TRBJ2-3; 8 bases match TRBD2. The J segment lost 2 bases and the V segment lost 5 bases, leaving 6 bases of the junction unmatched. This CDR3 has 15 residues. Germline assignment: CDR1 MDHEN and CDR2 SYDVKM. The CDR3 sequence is CASSTAGAITDTQYF. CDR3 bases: TGTGCCAGCAGTACAGCGGGAGCGATCACAGATACGCAGTATTTT.